This TCR beta chain was sequenced for a study of regulatory and conventional T cells in breast cancer (dated by TCRdb to between 2014 and 2017). This clonotype came up a few times. No cognate antigen has been identified for it. Base qualities were left out, and no much larger clone turns up one base away. Libraries were constructed by PCR. Sequenced using an Illumina MiSeq. TCRdb handled the public reads itself, with Q25 trimming in fastp and clone calling in MiXCR, and kept productive beta chains. Every entry covers one CDR3 protein and lists the most common genes and DNA from its rows. This sample gives fewer than 20,000 distinct CDR3 sequences in total; 25% to 40% of them show up just once. Around 1.5% of the sample belongs to the ten largest clones. Including cysteine and phenylalanine, the CDR3 has 14 amino acids. The entry retains the CDR3 DNA only, 42 bases that are in frame from base 1. Per the germline V gene, SGHRS is the CDR1 and YFSETQ is the CDR2. At the junction V is shortened by 0 bases and J by 5 bases, with 11 bases in between.

The clonotype comes from a female donor in good health. The V and J genes are TRBV5-1 and TRBJ1-1, with TRBD1 as a weak D call on 5 bases. Source material: conventional T cells from blood. The sequence in DNA is TGCGCCAGCAGCTTGGCGGCAGGGCGGACTGAAGCTTTCTTT. Protein translation: CASSLAAGRTEAFF.